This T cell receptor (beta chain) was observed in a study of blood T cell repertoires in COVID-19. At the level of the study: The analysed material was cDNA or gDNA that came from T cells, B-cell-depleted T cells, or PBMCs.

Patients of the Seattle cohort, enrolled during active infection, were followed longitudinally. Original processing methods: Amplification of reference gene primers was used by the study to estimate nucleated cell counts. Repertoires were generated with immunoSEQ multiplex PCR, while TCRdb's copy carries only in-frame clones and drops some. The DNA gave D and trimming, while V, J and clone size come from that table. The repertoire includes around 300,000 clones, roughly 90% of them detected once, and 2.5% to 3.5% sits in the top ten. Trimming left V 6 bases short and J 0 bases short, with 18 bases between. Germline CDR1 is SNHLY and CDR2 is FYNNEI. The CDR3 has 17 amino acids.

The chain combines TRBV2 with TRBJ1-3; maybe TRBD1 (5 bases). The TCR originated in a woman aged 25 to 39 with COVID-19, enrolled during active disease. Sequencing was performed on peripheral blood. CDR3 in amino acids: CASSLTDLASSGNTIYF. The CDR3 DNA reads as TGTGCCAGCAGCCTGACAGATCTTGCGTCCTCTGGAAACACCATATATTTT.